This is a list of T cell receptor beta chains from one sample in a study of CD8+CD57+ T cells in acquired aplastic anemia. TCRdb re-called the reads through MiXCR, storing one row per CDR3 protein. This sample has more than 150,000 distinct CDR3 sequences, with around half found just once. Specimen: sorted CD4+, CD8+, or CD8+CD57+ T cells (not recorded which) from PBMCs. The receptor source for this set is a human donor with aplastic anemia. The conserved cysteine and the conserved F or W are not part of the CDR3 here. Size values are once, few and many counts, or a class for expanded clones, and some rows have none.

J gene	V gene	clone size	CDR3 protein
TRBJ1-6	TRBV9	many	ASSTGDSSKSPLH
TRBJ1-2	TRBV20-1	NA	SARDRMRNYGYT
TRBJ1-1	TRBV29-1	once	SVGEDTEAF
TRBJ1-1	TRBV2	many	ASTLDREAF
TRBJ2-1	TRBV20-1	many	SAGINEQF
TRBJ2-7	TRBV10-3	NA	AIRSSGTGSYEQY
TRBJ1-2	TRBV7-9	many	ASRRMATGNYGYT
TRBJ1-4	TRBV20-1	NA	SAYSGQGGSEKLF
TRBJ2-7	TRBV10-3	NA	AISGGGAQRVYEQY
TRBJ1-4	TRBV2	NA	ASSSPGAMGEKLF
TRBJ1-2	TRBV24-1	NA	ATNGGGYGYT
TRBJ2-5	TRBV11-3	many	ASSTNQETQY
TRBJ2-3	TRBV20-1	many	SARETGVSTDTQY
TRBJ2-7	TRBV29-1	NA	SVGTSFAEQY
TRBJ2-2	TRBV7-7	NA	ASSPINGAGELF
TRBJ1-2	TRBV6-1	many	ASSLDGRIQNYGYT
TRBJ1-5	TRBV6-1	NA	ASILTQGSQPQH